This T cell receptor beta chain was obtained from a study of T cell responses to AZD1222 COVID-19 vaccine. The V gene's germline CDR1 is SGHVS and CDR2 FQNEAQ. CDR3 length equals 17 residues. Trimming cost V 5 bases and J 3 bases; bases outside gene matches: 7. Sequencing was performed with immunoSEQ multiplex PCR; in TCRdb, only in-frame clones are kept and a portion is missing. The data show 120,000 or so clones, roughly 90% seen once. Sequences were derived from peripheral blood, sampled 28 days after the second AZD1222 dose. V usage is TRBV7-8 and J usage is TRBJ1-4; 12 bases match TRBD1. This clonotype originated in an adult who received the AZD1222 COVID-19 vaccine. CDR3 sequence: CASSNRDRGQANEKLFF. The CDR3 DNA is TGTGCCAGCAGCAACCGGGACAGGGGGCAAGCTAATGAAAAACTGTTTTTT.